This T cell receptor beta chain was found in a study of shared clonotypes between healthy human individuals. Whole-study results and caveats: Rarefaction showed that sequencing of sorted subsets was incomplete (despite large depth). The naive CD4 repertoires of several donors were compared, and about 5% of clonotypes were shared. Across subsets, estimated richness was generally greater for naive than for memory populations.

In regard to this clone: Its antigen is unknown.

The data were produced by immunoSEQ multiplex PCR, yet TCRdb's version contains in-frame clones alone and is incomplete. The repertoire includes about 2.4 million clones, approximately 93% of them detected once, and about 0.39% sits in the top ten. The split of CD4+ cells yielded CD45RA+ naive and CD45RA-negative memory subsets. Germline CDR1 is MGHRA and CDR2 is YSYEKL. The length of the CDR3 is 16 residues. J lost 7 bases, V lost 2 bases, and 8 bases had no gene match. The chain links TRBV4-1 to TRBJ2-1, with 10 nucleotides matching TRBD2. The TCR was taken from a young man in good health. Some clones in this sample may be carry-over from other donors' samples. Sequenced input: naive CD4+ T cells from PBMCs. Subset noted: CD45RA+ positively selected. CDR3 amino acids: CASSQPTSGNNNEQFF. As DNA, the CDR3 is TGCGCCAGCAGCCAACCTACTAGCGGGAACAATAATGAGCAGTTCTTC.